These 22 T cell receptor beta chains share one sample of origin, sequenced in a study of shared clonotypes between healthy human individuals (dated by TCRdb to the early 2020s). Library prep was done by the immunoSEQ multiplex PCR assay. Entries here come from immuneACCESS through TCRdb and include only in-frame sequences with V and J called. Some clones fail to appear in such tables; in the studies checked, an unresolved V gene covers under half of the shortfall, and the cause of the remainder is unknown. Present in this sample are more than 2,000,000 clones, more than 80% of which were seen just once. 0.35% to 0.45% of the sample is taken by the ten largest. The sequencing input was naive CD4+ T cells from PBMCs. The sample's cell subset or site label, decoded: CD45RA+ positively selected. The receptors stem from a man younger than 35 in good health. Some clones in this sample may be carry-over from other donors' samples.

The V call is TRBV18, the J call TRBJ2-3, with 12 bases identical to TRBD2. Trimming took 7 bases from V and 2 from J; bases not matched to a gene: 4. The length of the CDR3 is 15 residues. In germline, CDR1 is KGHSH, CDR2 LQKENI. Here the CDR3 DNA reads TGTGCCAGCTTAAGGACTAGCGGGAACACAGATACGCAGTATTTT. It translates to CASLRTSGNTDTQYF.

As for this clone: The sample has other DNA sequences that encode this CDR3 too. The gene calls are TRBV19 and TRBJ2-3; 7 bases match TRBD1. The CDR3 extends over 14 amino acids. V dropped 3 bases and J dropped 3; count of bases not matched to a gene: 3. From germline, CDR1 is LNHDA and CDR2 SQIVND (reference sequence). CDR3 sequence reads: CASSIRRGTDTQYF. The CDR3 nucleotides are TGTGCCAGTAGTATCCGCAGGGGGACAGATACGCAGTATTTT.

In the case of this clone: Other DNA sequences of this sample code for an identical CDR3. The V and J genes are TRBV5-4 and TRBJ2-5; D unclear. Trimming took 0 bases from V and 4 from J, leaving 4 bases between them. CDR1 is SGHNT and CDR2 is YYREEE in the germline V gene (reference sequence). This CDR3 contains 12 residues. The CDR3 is CASSLVGETQYF. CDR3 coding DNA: TGTGCCAGCAGCTTGGTTGGAGAGACCCAGTACTTC.

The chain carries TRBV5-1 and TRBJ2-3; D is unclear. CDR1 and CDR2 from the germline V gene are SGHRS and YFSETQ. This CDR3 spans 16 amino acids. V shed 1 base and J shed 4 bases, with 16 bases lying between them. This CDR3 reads CASSLTVTLAPDTQYF. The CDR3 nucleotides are TGCGCCAGCAGCTTGACGGTTACACTGGCACCAGATACGCAGTATTTT.

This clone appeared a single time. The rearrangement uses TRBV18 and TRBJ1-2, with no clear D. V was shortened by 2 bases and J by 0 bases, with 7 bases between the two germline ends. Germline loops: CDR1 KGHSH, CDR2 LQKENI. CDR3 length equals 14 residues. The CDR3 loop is CASSPKAPNYGYTF. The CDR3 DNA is TGTGCCAGCTCACCAAAAGCTCCTAACTATGGCTACACCTTC.

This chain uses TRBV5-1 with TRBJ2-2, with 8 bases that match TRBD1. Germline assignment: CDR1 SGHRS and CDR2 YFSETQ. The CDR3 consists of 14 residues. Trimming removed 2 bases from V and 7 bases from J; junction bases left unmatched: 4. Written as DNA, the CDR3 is TGCGCCAGCAGCTTCCAGGGGGCTGGCGGGGAGCTGTTTTTT. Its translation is CASSFQGAGGELFF.

The CDR3 DNA follows: TGTGCCAGCAGTGGGGGACATAGCTCCTACAATGAGCAGTTCTTC. Translating it yields CASSGGHSSYNEQFF. V and J are TRBV28 and TRBJ2-1; a possible D gene is TRBD1 (6 bases). The V end was cut by 5 bases, the J end by 0 bases, with 11 bases between. The CDR3 loop spans 15 amino acids. Germline V CDR1 and CDR2: MDHEN, SYDVKM. Filled out from reference TRBV28 and TRBJ2-1, the complete variable domain reads DVKVTQSSRYLVKRTGEKVFLECVQDMDHENMFWYRQDPGLGLRLIYFSYDVKMKEKGDIPEGYSVSREKKERFSLILESASTNQTSMYLCASSGGHSSYNEQFFGPGTRLTVL.

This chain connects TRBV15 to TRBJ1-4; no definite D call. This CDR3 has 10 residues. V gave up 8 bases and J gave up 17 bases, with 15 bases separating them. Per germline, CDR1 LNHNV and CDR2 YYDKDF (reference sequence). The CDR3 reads CATDRQASFF. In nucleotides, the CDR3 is TGTGCCACCGATCGGCAGGCGAGTTTTTTT.

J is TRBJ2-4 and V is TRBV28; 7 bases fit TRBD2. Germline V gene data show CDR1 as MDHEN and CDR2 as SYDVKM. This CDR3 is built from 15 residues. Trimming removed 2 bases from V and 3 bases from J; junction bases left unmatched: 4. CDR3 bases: TGTGCCAGCAGTTTAGAGACGGGGGGCAAAAACATTCAGTACTTC. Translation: CASSLETGGKNIQYF. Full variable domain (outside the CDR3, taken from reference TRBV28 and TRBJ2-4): DVKVTQSSRYLVKRTGEKVFLECVQDMDHENMFWYRQDPGLGLRLIYFSYDVKMKEKGDIPEGYSVSREKKERFSLILESASTNQTSMYLCASSLETGGKNIQYFGAGTRLSVL.

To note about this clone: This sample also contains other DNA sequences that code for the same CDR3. This CDR3 reads CASGTPSTDTQYF. The CDR3 DNA follows: TGTGCTAGTGGGACTCCTAGCACAGATACGCAGTATTTT. The chain couples TRBV12-5 to TRBJ2-3, with unresolved D. The CDR3 is 13 amino acids. Per the germline V gene, CDR1 is LGHNT and CDR2 is FRNRAP. V lost 6 bases, J lost 0 bases, and 7 bases lay in between.

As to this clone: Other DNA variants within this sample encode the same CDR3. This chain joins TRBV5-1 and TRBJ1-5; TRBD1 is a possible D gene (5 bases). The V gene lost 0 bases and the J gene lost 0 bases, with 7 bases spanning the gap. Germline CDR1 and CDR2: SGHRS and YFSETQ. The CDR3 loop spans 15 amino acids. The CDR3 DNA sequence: TGCGCCAGCAGCTTGGGGGACGGTAGCAATCAGCCCCAGCATTTT. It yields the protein CASSLGDGSNQPQHF.

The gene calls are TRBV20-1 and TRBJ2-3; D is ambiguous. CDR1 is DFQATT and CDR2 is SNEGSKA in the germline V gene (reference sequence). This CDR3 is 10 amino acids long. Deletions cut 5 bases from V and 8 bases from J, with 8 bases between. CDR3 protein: CSARRSTQYF. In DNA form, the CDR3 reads TGCAGTGCTCGACGCAGTACGCAGTATTTT.

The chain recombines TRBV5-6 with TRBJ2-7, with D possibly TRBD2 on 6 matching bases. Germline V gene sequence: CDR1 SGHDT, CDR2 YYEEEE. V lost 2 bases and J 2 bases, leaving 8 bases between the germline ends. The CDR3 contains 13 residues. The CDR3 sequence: CASSFREAYEQYF. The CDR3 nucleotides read TGTGCCAGCAGCTTTAGGGAGGCCTACGAGCAGTACTTC.

CDR3 sequence (DNA): TGTGCCAGCTCGCAAAACAGGGGGCTCGAGACCCAGTACTTC. Its protein product is CASSQNRGLETQYF. J is TRBJ2-5 and V is TRBV18, with 9 bases fitting TRBD1. This CDR3 region has 14 residues. V trimming: 6 bases; J trimming: 5 bases; junction bases outside the gene matches: 7. The germline CDR1 and CDR2 sequences are KGHSH and LQKENI.

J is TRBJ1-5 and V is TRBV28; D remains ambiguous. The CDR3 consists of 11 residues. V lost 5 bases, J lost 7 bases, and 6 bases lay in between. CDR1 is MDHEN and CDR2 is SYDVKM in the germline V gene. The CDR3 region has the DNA TGTGCCAGCAGTCAAGAGCAGCCCCAGCATTTT. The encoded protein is CASSQEQPQHF.

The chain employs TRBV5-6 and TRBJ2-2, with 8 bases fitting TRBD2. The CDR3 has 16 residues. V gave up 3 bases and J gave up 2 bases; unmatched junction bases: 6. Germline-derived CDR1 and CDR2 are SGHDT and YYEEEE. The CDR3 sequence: CASSSTSGINTGELFF. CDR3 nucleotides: TGTGCCAGCAGCTCTACTAGCGGAATTAACACCGGGGAGCTGTTTTTT.

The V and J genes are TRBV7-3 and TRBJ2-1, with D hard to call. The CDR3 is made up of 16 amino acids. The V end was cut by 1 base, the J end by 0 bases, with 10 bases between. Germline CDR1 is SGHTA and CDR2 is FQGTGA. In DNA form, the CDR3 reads TGTGCCAGCAGCTTAAATAGGCTGAGCTCCTACAATGAGCAGTTCTTC. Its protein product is CASSLNRLSSYNEQFF.

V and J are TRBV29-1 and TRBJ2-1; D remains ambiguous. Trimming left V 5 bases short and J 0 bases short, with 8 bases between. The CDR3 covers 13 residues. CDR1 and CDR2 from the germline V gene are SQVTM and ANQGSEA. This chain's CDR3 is CSVKGYSYNEQFF. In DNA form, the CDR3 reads TGCAGCGTTAAGGGTTACTCCTACAATGAGCAGTTCTTC.

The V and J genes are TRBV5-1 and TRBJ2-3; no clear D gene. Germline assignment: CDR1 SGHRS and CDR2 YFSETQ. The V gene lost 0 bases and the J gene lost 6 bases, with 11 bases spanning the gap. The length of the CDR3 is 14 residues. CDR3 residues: CASSLEGPGDTQYF. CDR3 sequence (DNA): TGCGCCAGCAGCTTGGAGGGTCCCGGGGATACGCAGTATTTT.

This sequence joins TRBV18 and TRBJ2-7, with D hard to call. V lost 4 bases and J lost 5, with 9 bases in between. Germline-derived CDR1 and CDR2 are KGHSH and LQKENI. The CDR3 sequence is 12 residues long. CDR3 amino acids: CASSLLPDEQYF. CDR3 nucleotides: TGTGCCAGCTCACTGTTACCCGACGAGCAGTACTTC.

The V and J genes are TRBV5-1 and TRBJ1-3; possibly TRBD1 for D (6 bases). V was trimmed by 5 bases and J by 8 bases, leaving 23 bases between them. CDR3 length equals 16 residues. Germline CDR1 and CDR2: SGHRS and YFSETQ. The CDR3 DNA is TGCGCCAGCAGAGAAGGGGCACGGGGGGCGATCCACACCATATATTTT. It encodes CASREGARGAIHTIYF.

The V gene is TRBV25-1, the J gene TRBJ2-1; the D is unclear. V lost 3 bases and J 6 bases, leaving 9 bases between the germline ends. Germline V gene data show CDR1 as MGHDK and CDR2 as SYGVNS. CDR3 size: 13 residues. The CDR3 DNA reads TGTGCCAGCAGTGAGTGGCGGTTCAATGAGCAGTTCTTC. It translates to CASSEWRFNEQFF.